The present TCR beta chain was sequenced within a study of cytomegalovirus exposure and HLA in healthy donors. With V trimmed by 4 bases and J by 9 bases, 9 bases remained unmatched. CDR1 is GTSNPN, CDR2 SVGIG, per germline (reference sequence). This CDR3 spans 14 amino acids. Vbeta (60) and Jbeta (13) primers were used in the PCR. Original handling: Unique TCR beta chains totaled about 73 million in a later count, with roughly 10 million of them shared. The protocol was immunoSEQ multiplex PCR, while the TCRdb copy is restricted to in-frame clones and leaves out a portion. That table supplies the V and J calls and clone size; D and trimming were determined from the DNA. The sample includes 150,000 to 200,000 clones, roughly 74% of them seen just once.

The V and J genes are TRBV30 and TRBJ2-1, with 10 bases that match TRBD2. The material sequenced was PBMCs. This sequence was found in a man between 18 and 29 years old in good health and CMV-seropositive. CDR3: CAWKKREGLGEQFF. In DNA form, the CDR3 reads TGTGCCTGGAAGAAGCGGGAGGGCCTCGGTGAGCAGTTCTTC.